This T cell receptor (beta chain) was observed in a study of shared clonotypes between healthy human individuals. Sequencing was performed with immunoSEQ multiplex PCR; in TCRdb, only in-frame clones are kept and a portion is missing. The sample lists about 2 million clones, less than 95% seen once, with 1.2% in the top ten. Naive CD8 cells, CD45RO-negative and positively selected for CCR7, excluded terminally differentiated effector memory CD45RA+ cells. Broader study findings: Sequencing depth was expected to affect clonotype sharing among donors. With a few donors compared, about 5.2% of naive CD4 clonotypes were shared.

This clone has a single count. Its antigen is currently unknown. The germline V gene has CDR1 SNHLY and CDR2 FYNNEI. Losses at the gene ends were 0 bases for V and 2 bases for J; bases not matched to a gene: 5. The CDR3 is 17 residues long. This clonotype originated in a man aged 18 to 35 in good health. The sample taken for sequencing was naive CD8+ T cells sorted from blood. V usage is TRBV2 and J usage is TRBJ2-3, with 10 bases matching TRBD2. The CDR3, as DNA: TGTGCCAGCAGTGAAGCGCTTAGCGGGGGGCCCACAGATACGCAGTATTTT. Translated: CASSEALSGGPTDTQYF.